A single sample gave rise to the 29 T cell receptor beta chains below, sequenced in a study of CD8+CD57+ T cells in acquired aplastic anemia. TCR beta VDJ combinations and CDR3 sequences were profiled from genomic DNA. TCRdb independently ran MiXCR on the reads; one entry per CDR3 protein. The sample holds about 250,000 distinct CDR3 sequences, about 44% seen once. In patients chosen for sequencing, flow cytometry had shown CD8+CD57+ cell expansion. The specimen was sorted CD4+, CD8+, or CD8+CD57+ T cells (not recorded which) from PBMCs. Receptors originate from a human donor with aplastic anemia.

This clonotype was picked up many times. The V and J genes are TRBV29-1 and TRBJ2-3; D ambiguous. Per the germline V gene, CDR1 is SQVTM and CDR2 is ANQGSEA. Trimming shortened V by 4 bases and J by 4 bases, and 3 bases separated the two germline ends. The CDR3 runs to 10 residues. The CDR3, as DNA: TGCAGCGTTGGGCCAGATACGCAGTATTTT. It encodes CSVGPDTQYF.

This chain connects TRBV7-9 to TRBJ2-7, with 10 bases that match TRBD1. Germline V gene lookup returns CDR1 SEHNR and CDR2 FQNEAQ (reference sequence). This CDR3 is built from 15 residues. J was trimmed by 7 bases and V by 3 bases; bases with no gene match: 9. The CDR3 nucleotides are TGTGCCAGCAGCTTGTTGGGACAGGGGTCGGAAGAGCAGTACTTC. Protein product: CASSLLGQGSEEQYF.

This clonotype showed up many times. The CDR3 spells CASRNLLNTEAFF. CDR3 DNA sequence: TGCGCCAGCAGAAATCTCTTGAACACTGAAGCTTTCTTT. The chain carries TRBV4-1 and TRBJ1-1, with D hard to call. CDR3 length: 13 residues. Germline lookup yields CDR1 MGHRA and CDR2 YSYEKL. V was clipped by 6 bases and J by 0 bases, with 8 bases between them.

The CDR3, as DNA: TGTGCCAGCAGCTTGAGGACAGGGGGCGCGATTTACACTGAAGCTTTCTTT. Its translation: CASSLRTGGAIYTEAFF. The V gene is TRBV7-6, the J gene TRBJ1-1; 11 nucleotides agree with TRBD1. Germline trimming cut 3 bases from V and 3 bases from J; bases unmatched to any gene: 9. The CDR3 runs 17 residues. From germline, CDR1 is SGHVS and CDR2 FNYEAQ.

The chain uses TRBV6-1 and TRBJ2-2; TRBD1 matches 8 bases. With V trimmed by 0 bases and J by 6 bases, 6 bases remained unmatched. CDR1 and CDR2 from the germline V gene are MNHNS and SASEGT. The CDR3 runs to 16 residues. The CDR3 sequence is CASSEASGQGPGELFF. In nucleotides, the CDR3 is TGTGCCAGCAGTGAAGCCAGTGGACAGGGTCCCGGGGAGCTGTTTTTT.

This clonotype was observed many times. CDR3 region: CASSGTGWSTGELFF. The CDR3 DNA follows: TGTGCCAGCAGTGGGACAGGGTGGAGCACCGGGGAGCTGTTTTTT. V and J are TRBV6-1 and TRBJ2-2; TRBD1 matches at 8 bases. V trimming: 4 bases; J trimming: 4 bases; junction bases outside the gene matches: 5. The germline CDR1 and CDR2 sequences are MNHNS and SASEGT. The CDR3 extends over 15 amino acids.

This chain uses TRBV19 with TRBJ1-6, with no clear D. V gave up 1 base and J gave up 8 bases, with 6 bases separating them. This CDR3 comprises 13 residues. CDR1 is LNHDA, CDR2 SQIVND, per germline (reference sequence). The CDR3 bases are TGTGCCAGTAGTATAGGGAACGATTCACCCCTCCACTTT. Its translation is CASSIGNDSPLHF. Complete variable domain (other parts from reference TRBV19 and TRBJ1-6): DGGITQSPKYLFRKEGQNVTLSCEQNLNHDAMYWYRQDPGQGLRLIYYSQIVNDFQKGDIAEGYSVSREKKESFPLTVTSAQKNPTAFYLCASSIGNDSPLHFGNGTRLTVT.

This clonotype showed up just a few times. The chain recombines TRBV24-1 with TRBJ1-2; no reliable D call. CDR3 length: 15 amino acids. Trimming took off 5 bases at V and 2 bases at J, with 14 bases between the two ends. The V gene's germline CDR1 is KGHDR and CDR2 SFDVKD. The CDR3 here is CATSVAESGNYGYTF. As DNA, the CDR3 is TGTGCCACCAGTGTCGCAGAGTCGGGGAACTATGGCTACACCTTC.

The V gene is TRBV7-9, the J gene TRBJ1-2; a weak D match, TRBD1 (5 bases). Trimming took off 3 bases at V and 4 bases at J, with 6 bases between the two ends. This CDR3 spans 12 amino acids. Germline loops: CDR1 SEHNR, CDR2 FQNEAQ (reference sequence). Here the CDR3 reads CASSFGGYGYTF. As DNA, the CDR3 is TGTGCCAGCAGCTTTGGGGGCTATGGCTACACCTTC.

This clonotype was observed many times. This chain joins TRBV4-1 and TRBJ2-1; D is perhaps TRBD1 (6 bases). Trimming removed 2 bases from V and 5 bases from J, with 28 bases in between. The V gene's germline CDR1 is MGHRA and CDR2 YSYEKL. This CDR3 has 20 residues. CDR3 in DNA: TGCGCCAGCAGCCAACGTACAGGGAGCCGACCAAACCTTCTAAACAATGAGCAGTTCTTC. It is translated as CASSQRTGSRPNLLNNEQFF.

The table lists this clonotype with many counts. The rearrangement joins TRBV29-1 to TRBJ2-5, with D unresolved. The CDR3 totals 13 residues. Germline lookup yields CDR1 SQVTM and CDR2 ANQGSEA. V lost 2 bases and J 1 base, leaving 8 bases between the germline ends. This CDR3 is CSVESRSQETQYF. CDR3 bases: TGCAGCGTTGAAAGCAGGAGCCAAGAGACCCAGTACTTC.

A single count supports this clonotype. The chain uses TRBV10-1 and TRBJ2-1; 8 bases are a match to TRBD1. The ends lost 5 bases at V and 0 bases at J; junction bases unmatched: 6. In germline, CDR1 is WNHNN, CDR2 SYGVQD (reference sequence). CDR3 size: 16 residues. CDR3 DNA: TGCGCCAGCAGTTACACCGGGACAGGCTCCTACAATGAGCAGTTCTTC. Its translation is CASSYTGTGSYNEQFF.

In its sample, this clonotype was seen many times. Here the CDR3 DNA reads TGTGCCACCGGCCTTCAACACACTGAAGCTTTCTTT. It codes for CATGLQHTEAFF. V gene TRBV15 combines with J gene TRBJ1-1; unclear D gene. V lost 8 bases and J 3 bases, leaving 10 bases between the germline ends. Germline V lookup: CDR1 LNHNV, CDR2 YYDKDF (reference sequence). The CDR3 covers 12 residues.

The genes are TRBV11-2 and TRBJ2-7; 7 nucleotides agree with TRBD2. CDR3 length: 15 residues. From germline, CDR1 is SGHAT and CDR2 FQNNGV. V lost 1 base, J lost 3 bases, and 6 bases stayed unmatched. CDR3 residues: CASSLGWGGDYEQYF. In DNA, the CDR3 is TGTGCCAGCAGCTTAGGGTGGGGAGGGGACTACGAGCAGTACTTC.

The genes are TRBV2 and TRBJ1-4; 10 bases agree with TRBD1. Germline-derived CDR1 and CDR2 are SNHLY and FYNNEI. The length of the CDR3 is 18 residues. V trimming: 1 base; J trimming: 7 bases; junction bases outside the gene matches: 12. The CDR3: CASSEGRTPRTGGEKLFF. The DNA for the CDR3 is TGTGCCAGCAGTGAAGGGCGGACCCCTAGGACAGGGGGTGAAAAACTGTTTTTT.

This clonotype came up a few times. This chain connects TRBV7-2 to TRBJ2-1, with TRBD2 as a possible D gene (6 bases). The CDR3 is 16 amino acids. Germline V gene lookup returns CDR1 SGHTA and CDR2 FQGNSA. Between the trimmed V and J ends, which lost 0 bases and 4 bases, there was a span of 13 bases. CDR3 amino acids: CASSLAGGNKYNEQFF. In nucleotides, the CDR3 is TGTGCCAGCAGCTTAGCGGGCGGGAACAAGTACAATGAGCAGTTCTTC.

This chain uses TRBV9 with TRBJ1-1; D is undetermined. CDR1 is SGDLS, CDR2 YYNGEE, per germline. V shed 3 bases and J shed 0 bases, with 15 bases lying between them. There are 16 residues in the CDR3. The CDR3 loop reads CASSAAGLGVNTEAFF. In DNA form, the CDR3 reads TGTGCCAGCAGCGCAGCGGGCCTCGGGGTGAACACTGAAGCTTTCTTT.

The chain couples TRBV20-1 to TRBJ2-7; no reliable D call. The germline V gene encodes CDR1 DFQATT and CDR2 SNEGSKA (reference sequence). This CDR3 spans 12 amino acids. V gave up 3 bases and J gave up 3 bases, with 9 bases separating them. CDR3 DNA sequence: TGCAGTGCTAGGCCCCAGGACTACGAGCAGTACTTC. This encodes CSARPQDYEQYF.

V and J are TRBV19 and TRBJ2-1; tentative D call: TRBD1 (6 bases). The ends were cut back, 0 bases at V and 6 bases at J, with 12 bases in the middle. The CDR3 is 15 amino acids. Per germline, CDR1 LNHDA and CDR2 SQIVND (reference sequence). The CDR3 is CASSIDYRAPNEQFF. CDR3 DNA sequence: TGTGCCAGTAGTATAGATTACAGGGCACCCAATGAGCAGTTCTTC.

This clonotype occurred a few times. This rearrangement joins TRBV10-3 to TRBJ2-2; no definite D call. CDR3 length: 17 residues. The V end was cut by 5 bases, the J end by 2 bases, with 18 bases between. Germline CDR1 reads ENHRY; CDR2 reads SYGVKD. The CDR3 DNA reads as TGTGCCATCAGTCGGATCGCAACGGCGGTCAACACCGGGGAGCTGTTTTTT. Translated, it gives CAISRIATAVNTGELFF.

As for this clonotype: This sequence may be a read error, since a much larger clone differs from it by one base. The chain employs TRBV7-9 and TRBJ2-3; 13 positions agree with TRBD2. The CDR3 length is 17 residues. With V trimmed by 5 bases and J by 5 bases, 10 bases remained unmatched. The germline CDR1 and CDR2 sequences are SEHNR and FQNEAQ (reference sequence). As DNA, the CDR3 is TGTGCCAGCAGCCTCCGGACTAGCGGGAGATTTAGAGATACGCAGTATTTT. As protein: CASSLRTSGRFRDTQYF.

The rearrangement uses TRBV6-5 and TRBJ2-7; D unresolved. The CDR3 spans 13 residues. V gave up 2 bases and J gave up 3 bases, with 8 bases separating them. Germline lookup yields CDR1 MNHEY and CDR2 SVGAGI. CDR3 DNA sequence: TGTGCCAGCAGTTACGGTGACAACTACGAGCAGTACTTC. The encoded protein is CASSYGDNYEQYF.

The chain has TRBV28 and TRBJ2-7; no firm D call. The V gene lost 5 bases and the J gene lost 3 bases, with 20 bases spanning the gap. Germline V gene sequence: CDR1 MDHEN, CDR2 SYDVKM. The CDR3 runs to 16 residues. This CDR3 reads CASSTSLLGLSYEQYF. As DNA, the CDR3 is TGTGCCAGCAGTACCTCACTCCTTGGTCTTAGCTACGAGCAGTACTTC. Looking up the rest from reference TRBV28 and TRBJ2-7 gives the full variable domain: DVKVTQSSRYLVKRTGEKVFLECVQDMDHENMFWYRQDPGLGLRLIYFSYDVKMKEKGDIPEGYSVSREKKERFSLILESASTNQTSMYLCASSTSLLGLSYEQYFGPGTRLTVT.

In its sample, this clonotype was seen once. The chain carries TRBV19 and TRBJ2-7; TRBD2 is a possible D gene (6 bases). The CDR3 extends over 14 amino acids. CDR1 LNHDA and CDR2 SQIVND come from the germline V gene (reference sequence). Trimming removed 1 base at V and 6 bases at J, with 13 bases between. CDR3 bases: TGTGCCAGTAGTATAGGAGCGGGCTCTGCCGAGCAGTACTTC. It codes for CASSIGAGSAEQYF.

As to this clonotype: A read error is likely, as this CDR3 ends without the conserved phenylalanine or tryptophan. No DNA is shown, since the ends of the CDR3 on it are uncertain; the CDR3 is the one TCRdb lists. J is TRBJ2-7 and V is TRBV20-1; the D call TRBD1 from the table was never checked on the DNA. The CDR3 is 10 residues long, ends included. Germline V gene sequence: CDR1 DFQATT, CDR2 SNEGSKA (reference sequence). The CDR3 protein is CSARGTGDYY.

Note on this clonotype: A read error may be the cause here, since a much bigger clone is one base away. The conserved closing phenylalanine or tryptophan is absent in this CDR3, likely reflecting a read error. The chain is built from TRBV7-3 and TRBJ1-1, with D perhaps TRBD1 (6 bases). Trimming took 2 bases from V and 11 from J, leaving 15 bases between them. The CDR3 loop spans 13 amino acids. Per germline, CDR1 SGHTA and CDR2 FQGTGA. The CDR3 region has the DNA TGTGCCAGCAGCTTAGGGACCCGAGGGGGTGCTTTCCTT. Protein: CASSLGTRGGAFL.

This clonotype was observed a few times. V gene TRBV2 combines with J gene TRBJ1-2, with a possible D match to TRBD1 (5 bases). The CDR3 consists of 12 residues. Per the germline V gene, CDR1 is SNHLY and CDR2 is FYNNEI. The germline V and J ends were trimmed by 7 bases and 4 bases, with 10 bases remaining between them. The CDR3 loop reads CASTRQGYGYTF. CDR3 nucleotides: TGTGCCAGCACGCGGCAGGGCTATGGCTACACCTTC.

The chain recombines TRBV4-1 with TRBJ2-3, with 9 bases matching TRBD2. The CDR3 extends over 15 amino acids. The germline V gene encodes CDR1 MGHRA and CDR2 YSYEKL. The ends lost 4 bases at V and 1 base at J; junction bases unmatched: 3. CDR3 region: CASSPRLAGTDTQYF. CDR3 in DNA: TGCGCCAGCAGCCCCCGACTAGCGGGCACAGATACGCAGTATTTT.

The chain couples TRBV20-1 to TRBJ2-7, with 11 bases identical to TRBD2. The CDR3 totals 16 residues. V trimming: 3 bases; J trimming: 4 bases; junction bases outside the gene matches: 11. Germline V gene data show CDR1 as DFQATT and CDR2 as SNEGSKA (reference sequence). DNA of the CDR3: TGCAGTGCTAGGGGGTGTAGCGGGAGGGAGAGGTACGAGCAGTACTTC. It translates to CSARGCSGRERYEQYF.